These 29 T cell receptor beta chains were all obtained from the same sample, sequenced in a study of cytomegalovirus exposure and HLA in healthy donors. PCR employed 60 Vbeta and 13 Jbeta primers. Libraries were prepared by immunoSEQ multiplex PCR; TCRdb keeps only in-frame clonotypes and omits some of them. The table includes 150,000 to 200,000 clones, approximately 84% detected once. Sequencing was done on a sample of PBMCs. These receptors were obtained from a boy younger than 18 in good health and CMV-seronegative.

This CDR3 reads CAWSMPGQGGEKLFF. The CDR3 region has the DNA TGTGCCTGGAGTATGCCGGGACAGGGGGGGGAAAAACTGTTTTTT. The chain is built from TRBV30 and TRBJ1-4; 11 positions agree with TRBD1. Looked up from germline, CDR1 is GTSNPN and CDR2 is SVGIG (reference sequence). Germline trimming cut 2 bases from V and 8 bases from J; bases unmatched to any gene: 7. The CDR3 has 15 residues.

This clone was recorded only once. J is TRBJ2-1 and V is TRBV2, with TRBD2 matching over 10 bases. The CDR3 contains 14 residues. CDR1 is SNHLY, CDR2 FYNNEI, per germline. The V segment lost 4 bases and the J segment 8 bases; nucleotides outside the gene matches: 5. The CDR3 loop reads CASSVLAGVYEQFF. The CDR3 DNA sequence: TGTGCCAGCAGTGTCCTAGCGGGAGTATATGAGCAGTTCTTC.

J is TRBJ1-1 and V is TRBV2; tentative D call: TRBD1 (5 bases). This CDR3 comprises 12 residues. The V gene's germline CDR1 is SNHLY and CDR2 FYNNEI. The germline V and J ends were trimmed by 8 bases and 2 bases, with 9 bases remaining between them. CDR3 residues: CASLDSNTEAFF. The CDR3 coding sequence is TGTGCCAGCCTTGACAGCAACACTGAAGCTTTCTTT.

This CDR3 is CASSLAPSPYEQYF. The CDR3 nucleotides are TGTGCCAGCAGCTTAGCTCCCTCCCCCTACGAGCAGTACTTC. This chain links TRBV7-6 with TRBJ2-5, with unresolved D. Near its end, the DNA agrees better with TRBJ2-7, so the J call may be wrong. This CDR3 contains 14 residues. In germline, CDR1 is SGHVS, CDR2 FNYEAQ.

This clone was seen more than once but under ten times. The CDR3 nucleotides are TGTGCCTGGAGTGCGGGACAGGGGGGACAGCCCCAGCATTTT. Protein: CAWSAGQGGQPQHF. This chain joins TRBV30 and TRBJ1-5; 11 bases are a match to TRBD1. V dropped 1 base and J dropped 7; count of bases not matched to a gene: 3. Per the germline V gene, CDR1 is GTSNPN and CDR2 is SVGIG (reference sequence). This CDR3 has 14 residues. Filled out from reference TRBV30 and TRBJ1-5, the complete variable domain reads SQTIHQWPATLVQPVGSPLSLECTVEGTSNPNLYWYRQAAGRGLQLLFYSVGIGQISSEVPQNLSASRPQDRQFILSSKKLLLSDSGFYLCAWSAGQGGQPQHFGDGTRLSIL.

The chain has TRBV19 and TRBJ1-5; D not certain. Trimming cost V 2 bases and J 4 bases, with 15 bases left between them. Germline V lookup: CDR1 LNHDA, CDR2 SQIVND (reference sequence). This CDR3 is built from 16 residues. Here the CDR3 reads CASSILLRLLNQPQHF. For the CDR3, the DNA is TGTGCCAGTAGTATACTGTTGCGGCTCCTTAATCAGCCCCAGCATTTT.

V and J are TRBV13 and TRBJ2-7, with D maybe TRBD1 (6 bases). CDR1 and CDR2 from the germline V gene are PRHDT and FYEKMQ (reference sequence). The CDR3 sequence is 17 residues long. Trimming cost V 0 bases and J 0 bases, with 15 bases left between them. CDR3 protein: CASSLGLRAGVSYEQYF. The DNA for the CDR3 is TGTGCCAGCAGCTTAGGCCTAAGGGCAGGGGTCTCCTACGAGCAGTACTTC.

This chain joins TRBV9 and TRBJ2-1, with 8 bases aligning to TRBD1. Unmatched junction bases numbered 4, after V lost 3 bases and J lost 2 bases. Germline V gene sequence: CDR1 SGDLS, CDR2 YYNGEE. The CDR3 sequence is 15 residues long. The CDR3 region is CASSDGQGPYNEQFF. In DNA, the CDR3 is TGTGCCAGCAGCGACGGACAGGGTCCCTACAATGAGCAGTTCTTC. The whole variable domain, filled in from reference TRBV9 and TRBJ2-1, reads DSGVTQTPKHLITATGQRVTLRCSPRSGDLSVYWYQQSLDQGLQFLIQYYNGEERAKGNILERFSAQQFPDLHSELNLSSLELGDSALYFCASSDGQGPYNEQFFGPGTRLTVL.

CDR3 residues: CASSVAGGRNQPQHF. For the CDR3, the DNA is TGTGCCAGCAGCGTCGCGGGAGGTAGGAATCAGCCCCAGCATTTT. This chain links TRBV5-4 with TRBJ1-5, with D unclear. The CDR3 is 15 residues long. CDR1 and CDR2 (germline): SGHNT, YYREEE (reference sequence). V gave up 4 bases and J gave up 4 bases, with 15 bases separating them.

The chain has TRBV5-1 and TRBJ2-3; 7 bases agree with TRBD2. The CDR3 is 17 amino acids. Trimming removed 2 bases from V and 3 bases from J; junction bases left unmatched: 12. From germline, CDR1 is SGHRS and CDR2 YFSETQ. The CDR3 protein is CASSLGGRGVGTDTQYF. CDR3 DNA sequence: TGCGCCAGCAGCTTAGGAGGGAGGGGAGTTGGAACAGATACGCAGTATTTT.

The CDR3 is CASSVAGSGNSPLHF. The DNA for the CDR3 is TGTGCCAGCAGCGTAGCAGGGTCCGGGAATTCACCCCTCCACTTT. J is TRBJ1-6 and V is TRBV9, with D perhaps TRBD1 (5 bases). This CDR3 is built from 15 residues. Germline CDR1 is SGDLS and CDR2 is YYNGEE. V lost 0 bases to trimming and J lost 7 bases, with 11 bases between them.

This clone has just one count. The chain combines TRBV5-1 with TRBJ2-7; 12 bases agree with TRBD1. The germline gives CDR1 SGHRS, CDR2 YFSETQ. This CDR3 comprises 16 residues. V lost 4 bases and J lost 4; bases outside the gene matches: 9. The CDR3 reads CASSGTRDRGLYEQYF. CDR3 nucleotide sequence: TGCGCCAGCAGCGGAACCCGGGACAGGGGGCTTTACGAGCAGTACTTC.

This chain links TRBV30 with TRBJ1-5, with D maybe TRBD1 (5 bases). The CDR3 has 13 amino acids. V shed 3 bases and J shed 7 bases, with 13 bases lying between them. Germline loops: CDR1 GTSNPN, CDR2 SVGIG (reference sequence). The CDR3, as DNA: TGTGCCTGGAGCCCAGGGTCTGAACAGCCCCAGCATTTT. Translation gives CAWSPGSEQPQHF.

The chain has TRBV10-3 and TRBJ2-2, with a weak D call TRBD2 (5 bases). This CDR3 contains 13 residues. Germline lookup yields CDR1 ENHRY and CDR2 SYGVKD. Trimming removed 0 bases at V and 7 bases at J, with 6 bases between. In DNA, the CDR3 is TGTGCCATCAGTGAGTCGGAGGTCGGGGAGCTGTTTTTT. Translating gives CAISESEVGELFF.

As DNA, the CDR3 is TGTGCCAGCAGCGTAGGCCGACAGGCCAGCGGCTACACCTTC. This encodes CASSVGRQASGYTF. The chain couples TRBV9 to TRBJ1-2; possible D gene TRBD1, 6 bases. The V end was cut by 0 bases, the J end by 8 bases, with 14 bases between. The CDR3 sequence is 14 residues long. CDR1 is SGDLS and CDR2 is YYNGEE in the germline V gene. Looking up the rest from reference TRBV9 and TRBJ1-2 gives the full variable domain: DSGVTQTPKHLITATGQRVTLRCSPRSGDLSVYWYQQSLDQGLQFLIQYYNGEERAKGNILERFSAQQFPDLHSELNLSSLELGDSALYFCASSVGRQASGYTFGSGTRLTVV.

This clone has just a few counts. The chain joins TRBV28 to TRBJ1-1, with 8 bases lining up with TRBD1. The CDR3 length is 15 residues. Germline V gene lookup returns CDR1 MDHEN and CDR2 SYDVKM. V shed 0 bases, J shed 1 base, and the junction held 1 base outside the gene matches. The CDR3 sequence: CASSLWDRENTEAFF. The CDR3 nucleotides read TGTGCCAGCAGTTTATGGGACAGGGAGAACACTGAAGCTTTCTTT.

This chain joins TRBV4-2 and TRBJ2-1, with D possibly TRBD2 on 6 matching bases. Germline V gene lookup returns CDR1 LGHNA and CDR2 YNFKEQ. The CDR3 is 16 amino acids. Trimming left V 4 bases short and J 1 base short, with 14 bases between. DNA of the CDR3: TGTGCCAGCAGCCGGGGAGGCAGGGATTCCTACAATGAGCAGTTCTTC. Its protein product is CASSRGGRDSYNEQFF.

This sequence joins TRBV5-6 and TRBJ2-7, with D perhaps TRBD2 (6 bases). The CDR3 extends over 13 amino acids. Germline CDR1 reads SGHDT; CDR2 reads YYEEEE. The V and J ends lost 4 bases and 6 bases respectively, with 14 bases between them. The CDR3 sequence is CASSLLMGGEQYF. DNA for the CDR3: TGTGCCAGCAGCCTTTTAATGGGGGGCGAGCAGTACTTC.

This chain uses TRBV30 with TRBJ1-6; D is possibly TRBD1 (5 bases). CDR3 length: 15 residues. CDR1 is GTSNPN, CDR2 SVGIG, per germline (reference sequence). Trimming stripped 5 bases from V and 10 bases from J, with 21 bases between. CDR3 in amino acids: CAWASKGVGKSPLHF. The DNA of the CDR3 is TGTGCCTGGGCCTCAAAAGGGGTGGGAAAGTCACCCCTCCACTTT. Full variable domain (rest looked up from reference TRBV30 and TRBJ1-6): SQTIHQWPATLVQPVGSPLSLECTVEGTSNPNLYWYRQAAGRGLQLLFYSVGIGQISSEVPQNLSASRPQDRQFILSSKKLLLSDSGFYLCAWASKGVGKSPLHFGNGTRLTVT.

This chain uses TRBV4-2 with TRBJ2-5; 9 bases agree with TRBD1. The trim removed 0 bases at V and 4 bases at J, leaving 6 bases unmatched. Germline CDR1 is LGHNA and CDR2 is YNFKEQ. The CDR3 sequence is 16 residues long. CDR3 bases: TGTGCCAGCAGCCAAGATACAGGGGGCTTCGGAGAGACCCAGTACTTC. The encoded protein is CASSQDTGGFGETQYF.

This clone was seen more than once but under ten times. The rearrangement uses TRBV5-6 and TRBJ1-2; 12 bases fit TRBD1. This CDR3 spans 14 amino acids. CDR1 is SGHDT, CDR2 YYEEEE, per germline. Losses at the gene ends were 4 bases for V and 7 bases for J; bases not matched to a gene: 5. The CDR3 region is CASSPGTGGFGYTF. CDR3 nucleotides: TGTGCCAGCAGCCCAGGGACAGGGGGCTTTGGCTACACCTTC.

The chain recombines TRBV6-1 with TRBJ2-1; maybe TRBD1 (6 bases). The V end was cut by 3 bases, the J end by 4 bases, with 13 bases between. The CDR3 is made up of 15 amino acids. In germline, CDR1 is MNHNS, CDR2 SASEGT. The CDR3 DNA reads TGTGCCAGCAGTGAGGGAACAGGGATATACAATGAGCAGTTCTTC. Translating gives CASSEGTGIYNEQFF.

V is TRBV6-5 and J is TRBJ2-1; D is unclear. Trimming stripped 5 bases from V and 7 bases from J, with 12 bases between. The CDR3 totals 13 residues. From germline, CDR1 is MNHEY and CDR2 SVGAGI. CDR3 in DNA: TGTGCCAGCAGTCACCCCGGTACGAATGAGCAGTTCTTC. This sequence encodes CASSHPGTNEQFF.

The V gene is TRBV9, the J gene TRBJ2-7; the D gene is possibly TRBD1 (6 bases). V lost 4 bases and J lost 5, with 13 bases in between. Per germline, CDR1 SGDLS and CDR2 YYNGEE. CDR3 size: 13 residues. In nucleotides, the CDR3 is TGTGCCAGCAGCTTAACAGGGTCCAACGAGCAGTACTTC. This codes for CASSLTGSNEQYF.

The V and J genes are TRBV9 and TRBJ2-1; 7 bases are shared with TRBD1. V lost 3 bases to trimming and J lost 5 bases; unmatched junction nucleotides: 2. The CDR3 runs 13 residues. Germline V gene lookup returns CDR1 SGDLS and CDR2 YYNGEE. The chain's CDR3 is CASSATGHNEQFF. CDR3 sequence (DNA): TGTGCCAGCAGCGCGACAGGGCACAATGAGCAGTTCTTC.

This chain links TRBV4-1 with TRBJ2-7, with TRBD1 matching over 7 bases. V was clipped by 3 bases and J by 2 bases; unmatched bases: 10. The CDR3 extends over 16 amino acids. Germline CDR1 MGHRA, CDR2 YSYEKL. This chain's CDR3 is CASSQGSTGSPYEQYF. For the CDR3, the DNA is TGCGCCAGCAGCCAGGGCTCGACAGGGTCGCCCTACGAGCAGTACTTC.

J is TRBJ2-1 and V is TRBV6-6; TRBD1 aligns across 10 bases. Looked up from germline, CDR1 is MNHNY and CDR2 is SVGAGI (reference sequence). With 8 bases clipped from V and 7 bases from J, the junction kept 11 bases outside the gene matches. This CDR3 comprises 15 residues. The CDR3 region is CASFTGDRGGNEQFF. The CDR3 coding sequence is TGTGCCAGCTTTACCGGGGACAGGGGCGGGAATGAGCAGTTCTTC.

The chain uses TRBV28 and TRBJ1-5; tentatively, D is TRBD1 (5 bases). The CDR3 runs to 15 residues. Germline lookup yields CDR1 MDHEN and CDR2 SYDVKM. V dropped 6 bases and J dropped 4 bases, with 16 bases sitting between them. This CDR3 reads CASRPSGTRNQPQHF. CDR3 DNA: TGTGCCAGCAGGCCATCCGGGACTAGAAATCAGCCCCAGCATTTT. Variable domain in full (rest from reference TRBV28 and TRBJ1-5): DVKVTQSSRYLVKRTGEKVFLECVQDMDHENMFWYRQDPGLGLRLIYFSYDVKMKEKGDIPEGYSVSREKKERFSLILESASTNQTSMYLCASRPSGTRNQPQHFGDGTRLSIL.

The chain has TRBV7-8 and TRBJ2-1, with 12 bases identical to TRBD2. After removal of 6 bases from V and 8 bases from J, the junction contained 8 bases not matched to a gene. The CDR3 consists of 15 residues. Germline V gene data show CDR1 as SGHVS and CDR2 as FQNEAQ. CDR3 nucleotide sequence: TGTGCCAGCAGGAGGACTAGCGGGAATGCGGATGAGCAGTTCTTC. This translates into CASRRTSGNADEQFF.